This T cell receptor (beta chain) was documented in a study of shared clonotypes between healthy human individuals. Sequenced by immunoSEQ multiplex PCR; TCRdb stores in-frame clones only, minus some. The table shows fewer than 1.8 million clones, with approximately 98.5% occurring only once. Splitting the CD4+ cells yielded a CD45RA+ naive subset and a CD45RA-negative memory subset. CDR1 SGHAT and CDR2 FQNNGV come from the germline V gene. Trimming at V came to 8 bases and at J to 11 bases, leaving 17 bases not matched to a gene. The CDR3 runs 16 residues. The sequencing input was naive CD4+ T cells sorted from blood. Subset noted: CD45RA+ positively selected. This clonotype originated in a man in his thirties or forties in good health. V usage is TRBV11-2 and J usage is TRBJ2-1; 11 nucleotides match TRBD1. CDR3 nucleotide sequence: TGTGCCAGCCGGGACAGGGGGTCTCCCGTTTTGACCCAGCAGTTCTTC. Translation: CASRDRGSPVLTQQFF.